This TCR beta chain stems from a study of CD8 T cells in ankylosing spondylitis. Whole-study results and caveats: A TCR beta motif made of fewer than 10 highly homologous variants seemed typical of ankylosing spondylitis blood. Disease-linked clones were found to be CD8+ and relatively rare in peripheral blood. According to the report, clones linked to the disease were significantly enriched in matched synovial fluid samples taken from ankylosing spondylitis patients.

Notes on this clonotype: Its antigen is undetermined.

Quantitative barcoded 5'-RACE was used to prepare TCR beta libraries. One entry per CDR3 protein, called by TCRdb with MiXCR from the 5' RACE reads. The data contain tens of thousands of distinct CDR3 sequences, around 30% of them singletons. The germline gives CDR1 LGHDT, CDR2 YNNKEL (reference sequence). The V end was cut by 1 base, the J end by 10 bases, with 14 bases between. The CDR3 has 14 amino acids. The sample consisted of blood, either unsorted or a sorted T cell fraction (not recorded which). The chain recombines TRBV3-1 with TRBJ2-1; D might be TRBD1 or TRBD2, each matching 5 bases. This receptor was identified in a male donor with ankylosing spondylitis or in good health (not recorded which). This CDR3 reads CASSQGGSGGEQFF. Here the CDR3 DNA reads TGTGCCAGCAGCCAAGGGGGGAGTGGTGGGGAGCAGTTCTTC.